This TCR beta chain stems from a study of cytomegalovirus exposure and HLA in healthy donors. As regards this clone: Other DNA variants within this sample encode the same CDR3.

The PCR contained 60 Vbeta and 13 Jbeta primers. Sequenced by immunoSEQ multiplex PCR; TCRdb stores in-frame clones only, minus some. The sample lists about 160,000 clones, around 80% occurring once. CDR1 WNHNN and CDR2 SYGVQD come from the germline V gene (reference sequence). CDR3 length: 16 amino acids. Trimming at V came to 3 bases and at J to 3 bases, leaving 8 bases not matched to a gene. This rearrangement joins TRBV10-1 to TRBJ2-7; 10 bases are a match to TRBD2. The receptor comes from a girl between 5 and 17 years old in good health and CMV-seropositive. The sample comprised PBMCs. In nucleotides, the CDR3 is TGCGCCAGCAGTGAAGTACTAGCGGGACCTAACTACGAGCAGTACTTC. Its protein product is CASSEVLAGPNYEQYF.